In this sample, the clone carrying this TCR beta chain turned up a few times. This sample stems from a study of blood T cell repertoires in COVID-19. Across the whole study: PBMCs, B-cell-depleted T cells, or T cells were the source of the cDNA or gDNA that made up the material.

Original handling: Estimated nucleated cell counts came from reference gene primer amplification. The table came from immunoSEQ multiplex PCR; TCRdb's copy has only in-frame clones and leaves some out. That table is the source of V, J and clone size, and D and trimming were worked out from the DNA. The repertoire holds roughly 260,000 clones, with around 90% as singletons. Unmatched junction bases numbered 10, after V lost 0 bases and J lost 13 bases. This CDR3 spans 15 amino acids. CDR1 and CDR2 from the germline V gene are LGHNA and YNFKEQ. The specimen sequenced was peripheral blood. The origin of this receptor is a woman aged 50 to 60 who had recovered from COVID-19. V usage is TRBV4-2 and J usage is TRBJ1-4; 8 nucleotides agree with TRBD1. CDR3 residues: CASSQDLGRGLGLFF. The CDR3 nucleotides read TGTGCCAGCAGCCAAGATCTCGGCAGGGGGCTCGGACTGTTTTTT.